The clone carrying this T cell receptor (beta chain) was recorded only once. As yet, its antigen is unknown. The data were taken from a study of OX40 agonist ivuxolimab in advanced cancers. Study-wide points: At doses 0.1 to 3.0 mg/kg, CD4+ and CD8+ clones expanded.

V was shortened by 7 bases and J by 4 bases, with 13 bases between the two germline ends. CDR3 length: 13 residues. The germline V gene encodes CDR1 LNHDA and CDR2 SQIVND (reference sequence). TCRdb's table, derived via immunoSEQ multiplex PCR, lists solely in-frame clones and lacks some. The data show about 69,000 clones, with 75% to 95% seen just once and about 5.9% held by the top ten. The source material was CD4+ or CD8+ T cells sorted from blood, sampled in a trial of the OX40 agonist ivuxolimab. The J gene is TRBJ1-2, the V gene TRBV19; D ambiguous. The TCR comes from an adult with an advanced solid tumor such as melanoma, head and neck, liver or kidney cancer. The CDR3 DNA follows: TGTGCCAGTAAGGACCGAGGGTTCTATGGCTACACCTTC. Protein sequence: CASKDRGFYGYTF.